The clone carrying this T cell receptor beta chain was found a few times. One entry per CDR3 protein results from TCRdb running MiXCR on the reads. There are roughly 200,000 distinct CDR3 sequences in the sample; about a sixth occur only once, and around 27% lies in the top ten. The CDR3 covers 18 residues. With V trimmed by 3 bases and J by 7 bases, 15 bases remained unmatched. This sample was taken from a study of T cell repertoires in cytomegalovirus infection. This TCR derives from a human donor in good health (CMV status not recorded). Some clones in this sample may be carry-over from other donors' samples. The rearrangement uses TRBV12-3 or TRBV12-4 and TRBJ2-1, with 10 positions matching TRBD2. The sample was CD8+ T cells from PBMCs. The CDR3 nucleotides are TGTGCCAGCAGTTTTTTAAGTGAGCGGGGGGGCCCGTTAAATGAGCAGTTCTTC. Protein product: CASSFLSERGGPLNEQFF.